What follows is one T cell receptor (beta chain) and its context. Its specificity is unknown. This entry comes from a study of T cell responses to AZD1222 COVID-19 vaccine. Study-level results: Unmutated variant regions are reportedly targeted by nearly half of spike-specific TCRs. Every sample of the repertoires postdated the peak T cell response. There were mostly white British donors and more females than males, and clonal diversity was possibly underestimated.

Germline values: CDR1 MGHDK, CDR2 SYGVNS. Trimming took 3 bases from V and 1 from J; bases not matched to a gene: 2. The CDR3 runs to 15 residues. Sequenced by immunoSEQ multiplex PCR; TCRdb stores in-frame clones only, minus some. Here the sample spans tens of thousands of clones, less than 95% being singletons. The source of this sequence is an adult who received the AZD1222 COVID-19 vaccine. V usage is TRBV25-1 and J usage is TRBJ2-2, with 7 bases lining up with TRBD1. The specimen was peripheral blood, collected 28 days after the second AZD1222 dose. The DNA of the CDR3 is TGTGCCAGCAGTGATTACAGGGGGAACACCGGGGAGCTGTTTTTT. Translating gives CASSDYRGNTGELFF.